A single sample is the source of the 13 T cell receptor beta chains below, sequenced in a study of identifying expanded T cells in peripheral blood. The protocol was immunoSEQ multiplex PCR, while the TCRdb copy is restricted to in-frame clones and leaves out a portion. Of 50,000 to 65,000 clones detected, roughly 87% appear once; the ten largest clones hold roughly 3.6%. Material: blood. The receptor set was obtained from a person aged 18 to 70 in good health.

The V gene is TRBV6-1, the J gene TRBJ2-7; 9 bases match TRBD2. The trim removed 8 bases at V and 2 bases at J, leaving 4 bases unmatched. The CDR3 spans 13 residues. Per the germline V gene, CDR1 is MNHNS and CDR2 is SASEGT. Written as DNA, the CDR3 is TGTGCCAGCCAGACTAGCGGTGCCTACGAGCAGTACTTC. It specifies CASQTSGAYEQYF.

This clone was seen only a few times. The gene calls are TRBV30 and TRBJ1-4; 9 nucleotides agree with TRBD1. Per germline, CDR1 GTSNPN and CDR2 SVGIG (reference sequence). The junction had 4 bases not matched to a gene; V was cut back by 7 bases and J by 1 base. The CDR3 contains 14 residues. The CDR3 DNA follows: TGTGCCTCGAGACAGGGGGGAACTAATGAAAAACTGTTTTTT. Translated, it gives CASRQGGTNEKLFF.

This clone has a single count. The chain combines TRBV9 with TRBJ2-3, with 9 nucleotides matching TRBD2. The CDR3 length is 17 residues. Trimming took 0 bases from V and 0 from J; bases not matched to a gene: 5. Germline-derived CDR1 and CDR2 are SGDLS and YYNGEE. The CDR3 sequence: CASSVAAGGPSTDTQYF. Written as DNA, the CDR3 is TGTGCCAGCAGCGTAGCGGCGGGAGGGCCTAGCACAGATACGCAGTATTTT.

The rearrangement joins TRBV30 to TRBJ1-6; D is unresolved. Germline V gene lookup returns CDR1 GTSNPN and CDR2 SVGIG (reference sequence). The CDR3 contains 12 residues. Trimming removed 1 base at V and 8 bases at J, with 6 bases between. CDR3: CAWSDRYSPLHF. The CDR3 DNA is TGTGCCTGGAGTGACCGATATTCACCCCTCCACTTT. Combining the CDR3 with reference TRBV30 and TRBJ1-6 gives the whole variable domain SQTIHQWPATLVQPVGSPLSLECTVEGTSNPNLYWYRQAAGRGLQLLFYSVGIGQISSEVPQNLSASRPQDRQFILSSKKLLLSDSGFYLCAWSDRYSPLHFGNGTRLTVT.

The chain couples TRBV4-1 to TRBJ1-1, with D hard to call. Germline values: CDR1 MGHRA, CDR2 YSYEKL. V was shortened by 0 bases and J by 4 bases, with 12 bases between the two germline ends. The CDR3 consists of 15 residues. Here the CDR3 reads CASSQDVGRFTEAFF. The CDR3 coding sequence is TGCGCCAGCAGCCAAGATGTTGGCAGATTCACTGAAGCTTTCTTT.

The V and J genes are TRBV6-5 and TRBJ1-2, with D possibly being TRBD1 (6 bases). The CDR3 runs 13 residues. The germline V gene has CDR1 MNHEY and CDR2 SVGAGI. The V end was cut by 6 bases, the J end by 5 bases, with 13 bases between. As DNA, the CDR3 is TGTGCCAGCAGCCCGCAGGGGACGTATGGCTACACCTTC. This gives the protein CASSPQGTYGYTF.

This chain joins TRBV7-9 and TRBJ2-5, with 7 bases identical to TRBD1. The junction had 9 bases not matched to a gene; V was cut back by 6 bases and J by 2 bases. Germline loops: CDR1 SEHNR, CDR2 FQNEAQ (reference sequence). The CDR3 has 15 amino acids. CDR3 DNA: TGTGCCAGCAGGTCAAATCCGGGACAGCAAGAGACCCAGTACTTC. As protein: CASRSNPGQQETQYF.

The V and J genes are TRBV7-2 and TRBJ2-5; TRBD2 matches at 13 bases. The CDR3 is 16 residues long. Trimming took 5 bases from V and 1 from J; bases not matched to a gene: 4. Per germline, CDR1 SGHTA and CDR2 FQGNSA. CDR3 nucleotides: TGTGCCAGCAGCCGGACTAGCGGGGGAACCCAAGAGACCCAGTACTTC. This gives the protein CASSRTSGGTQETQYF.

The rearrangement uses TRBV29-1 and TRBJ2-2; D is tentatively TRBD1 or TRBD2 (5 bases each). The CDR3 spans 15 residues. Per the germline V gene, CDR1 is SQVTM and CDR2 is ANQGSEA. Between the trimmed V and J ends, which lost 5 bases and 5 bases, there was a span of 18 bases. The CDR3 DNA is TGCAGCGTTCAACGGGGACGGGTGGGGACCGGGGAGCTGTTTTTT. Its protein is CSVQRGRVGTGELFF.

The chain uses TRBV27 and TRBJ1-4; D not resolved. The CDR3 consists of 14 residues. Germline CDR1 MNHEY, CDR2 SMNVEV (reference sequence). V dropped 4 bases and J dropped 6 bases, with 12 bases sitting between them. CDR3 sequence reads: CASSSGAEYEKLFF. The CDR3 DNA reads TGTGCCAGCAGTTCCGGCGCAGAATATGAAAAACTGTTTTTT.

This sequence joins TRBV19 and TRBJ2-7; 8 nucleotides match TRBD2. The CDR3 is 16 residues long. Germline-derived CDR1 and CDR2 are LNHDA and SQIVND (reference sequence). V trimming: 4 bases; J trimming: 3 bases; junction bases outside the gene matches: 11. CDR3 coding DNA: TGTGCCAGTAGTACAGCCGGGACTAGTAATCACTACGAGCAGTACTTC. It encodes CASSTAGTSNHYEQYF.

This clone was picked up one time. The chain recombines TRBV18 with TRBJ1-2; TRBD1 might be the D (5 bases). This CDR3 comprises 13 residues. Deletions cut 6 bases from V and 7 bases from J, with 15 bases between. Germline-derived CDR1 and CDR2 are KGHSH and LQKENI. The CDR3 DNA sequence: TGTGCCAGCTCCAGGGTATATTTAAGTGGCTACACCTTC. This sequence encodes CASSRVYLSGYTF.

The CDR3 sequence: CASSIGGGTTDTQYF. CDR3 DNA: TGTGCCAGTAGTATTGGGGGGGGGACCACAGATACGCAGTATTTT. V gene TRBV19 combines with J gene TRBJ2-3; TRBD2 matches at 7 bases. The CDR3 extends over 15 amino acids. Germline trimming cut 3 bases from V and 2 bases from J; bases unmatched to any gene: 5. Germline CDR1 and CDR2: LNHDA and SQIVND (reference sequence). Looking up the rest from reference TRBV19 and TRBJ2-3 gives the full variable domain: DGGITQSPKYLFRKEGQNVTLSCEQNLNHDAMYWYRQDPGQGLRLIYYSQIVNDFQKGDIAEGYSVSREKKESFPLTVTSAQKNPTAFYLCASSIGGGTTDTQYFGPGTRLTVL.